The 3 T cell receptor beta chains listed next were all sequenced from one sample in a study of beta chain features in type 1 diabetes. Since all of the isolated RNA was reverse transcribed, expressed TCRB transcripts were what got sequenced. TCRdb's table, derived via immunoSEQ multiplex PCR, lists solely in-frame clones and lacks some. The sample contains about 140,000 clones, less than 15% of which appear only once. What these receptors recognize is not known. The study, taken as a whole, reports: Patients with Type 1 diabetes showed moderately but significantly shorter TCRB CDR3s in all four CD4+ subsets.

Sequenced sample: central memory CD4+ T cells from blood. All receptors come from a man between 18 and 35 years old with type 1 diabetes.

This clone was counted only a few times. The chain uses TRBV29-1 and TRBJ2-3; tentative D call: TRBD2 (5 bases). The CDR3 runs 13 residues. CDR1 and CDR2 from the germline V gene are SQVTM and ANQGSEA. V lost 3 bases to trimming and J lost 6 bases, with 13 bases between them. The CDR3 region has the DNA TGCAGCGTTGACCTCTTAGCGTCCGATACGCAGTATTTT. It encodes CSVDLLASDTQYF.

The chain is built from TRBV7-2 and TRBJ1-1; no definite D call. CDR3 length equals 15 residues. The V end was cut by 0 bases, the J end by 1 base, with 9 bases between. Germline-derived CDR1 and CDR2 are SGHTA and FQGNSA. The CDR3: CASSLAGRANTEAFF. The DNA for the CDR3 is TGTGCCAGCAGCTTAGCGGGCCGAGCGAACACTGAAGCTTTCTTT.

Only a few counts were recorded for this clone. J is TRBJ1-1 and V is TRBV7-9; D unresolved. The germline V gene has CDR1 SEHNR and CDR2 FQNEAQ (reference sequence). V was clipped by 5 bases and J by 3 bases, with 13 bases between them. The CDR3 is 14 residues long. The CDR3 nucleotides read TGTGCCAGCAGCCCCTCGGGCGACCACACTGAAGCTTTCTTT. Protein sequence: CASSPSGDHTEAFF.